These T cell receptor beta chains were read from a single sample in a study of blood T cells in healthy people across ages. A single record per CDR3 protein comes from TCRdb applying MiXCR to the 5' RACE reads. The profile shows hundreds of thousands of distinct CDR3 sequences, 45% to 50% of them singletons. The sample taken for sequencing was blood. These receptors all come from a woman aged 60-75 years in good health. Both conserved end residues are part of each CDR3. The order of the fields is CDR3 protein, CDR3 DNA, clone size, J gene, D gene, V gene. D genes are given only for firm matches. A clone size is listed for some rows: how often the clone was seen (once, few, many), or a class if it is expanded.

CDR3 protein: CSARGRAGSSYNEQFF
CDR3 DNA: TGCAGTGCTAGAGGCCGGGCCGGGAGCTCCTACAATGAGCAGTTCTTC
clone size: NA
J gene: TRBJ2-1
D gene: NA
V gene: TRBV20-1

CDR3 protein: CASSYSPGASRYTQYF
CDR3 DNA: TGTGCCAGCAGTTACTCGCCGGGCGCGAGTAGATATACGCAGTATTTT
clone size: NA
J gene: TRBJ2-3
D gene: NA
V gene: TRBV6-2/TRBV6-3

CDR3 protein: CSARSPDGAKNIQYF
CDR3 DNA: TGCAGTGCTAGAAGCCCCGATGGAGCCAAAAACATTCAGTACTTC
clone size: NA
J gene: TRBJ2-4
D gene: NA
V gene: TRBV20-1

CDR3 protein: CASSPRGTTNYGYTF
CDR3 DNA: TGTGCCAGCAGCCCTCGGGGGACGACTAACTATGGCTACACCTTC
clone size: NA
J gene: TRBJ1-2
D gene: NA
V gene: TRBV9

CDR3 protein: CASSLIGLQETQYF
CDR3 DNA: TGTGCCAGCAGCTTAATAGGGCTTCAAGAGACCCAGTACTTC
clone size: few
J gene: TRBJ2-5
D gene: NA
V gene: TRBV7-9

CDR3 protein: CASSFAGGRGNSPLHF
CDR3 DNA: TGTGCCAGCAGTTTTGCCGGGGGGCGAGGAAATTCACCCCTCCACTTT
clone size: NA
J gene: TRBJ1-6
D gene: NA
V gene: TRBV28

CDR3 protein: CSARPGEADTQYF
CDR3 DNA: TGCAGTGCTAGACCGGGGGAGGCAGATACGCAGTATTTT
clone size: once
J gene: TRBJ2-3
D gene: NA
V gene: TRBV20-1

CDR3 protein: CSASGSGQGAGAFF
CDR3 DNA: TGCAGTGCTAGCGGTTCGGGACAGGGGGCTGGAGCTTTCTTT
clone size: many
J gene: TRBJ1-1
D gene: TRBD1
V gene: TRBV20-1

CDR3 protein: CASSPGGIGNSPLHF
CDR3 DNA: TGTGCCAGCTCACCAGGGGGAATAGGTAATTCACCCCTCCACTTT
clone size: NA
J gene: TRBJ1-6
D gene: NA
V gene: TRBV18

CDR3 protein: CASRSGGRARDTQYF
CDR3 DNA: TGTGCCAGCAGAAGTGGCGGGAGGGCCAGGGATACGCAGTATTTT
clone size: NA
J gene: TRBJ2-3
D gene: TRBD2
V gene: TRBV6-2/TRBV6-3

CDR3 protein: CASSKGTGKAFF
CDR3 DNA: TGTGCCAGCAGTAAGGGGACAGGGAAAGCTTTCTTT
clone size: NA
J gene: TRBJ1-1
D gene: TRBD1
V gene: TRBV27

CDR3 protein: CASSQKGTSGGETDTQYF
CDR3 DNA: TGCGCCAGCAGCCAGAAAGGGACTAGCGGCGGGGAGACAGATACGCAGTATTTT
clone size: NA
J gene: TRBJ2-3
D gene: TRBD2
V gene: TRBV4-3

CDR3 protein: CASSNDYNEQFF
CDR3 DNA: TGTGCCAGCAGCAATGACTACAATGAGCAGTTCTTC
clone size: few
J gene: TRBJ2-1
D gene: NA
V gene: TRBV7-2

CDR3 protein: CASSKVERYGTQYF
CDR3 DNA: TGTGCCAGCAGCAAAGTGGAGCGTTACGGGACCCAGTACTTC
clone size: NA
J gene: TRBJ2-5
D gene: NA
V gene: TRBV21-1

CDR3 protein: CASSQAGGGSYNEQFF
CDR3 DNA: TGTGCCAGCAGCCAAGCCGGAGGGGGGTCCTACAATGAGCAGTTCTTC
clone size: NA
J gene: TRBJ2-1
D gene: NA
V gene: TRBV4-2

CDR3 protein: CASSRPGMLQYF
CDR3 DNA: TGTGCCAGCAGCCGTCCGGGAATGTTGCAGTATTTT
clone size: NA
J gene: TRBJ2-3
D gene: NA
V gene: TRBV6-2/TRBV6-3

CDR3 protein: CASSLNTLNEQFF
CDR3 DNA: TGTGCCAGCAGCTTAAACACGCTCAATGAGCAGTTCTTC
clone size: once
J gene: TRBJ2-1
D gene: NA
V gene: TRBV7-3

CDR3 protein: CAGSPGAVRGYTF
CDR3 DNA: TGTGCCGGCAGCCCGGGGGCAGTGCGTGGCTACACCTTC
clone size: few
J gene: TRBJ1-2
D gene: NA
V gene: TRBV7-2

CDR3 protein: CIVELGNIQYF
CDR3 DNA: TGCATCGTTGAACTGGGTAACATTCAGTACTTC
clone size: NA
J gene: TRBJ2-4
D gene: NA
V gene: TRBV29-1

CDR3 protein: CASSQERRSRAGDSDTQYF
CDR3 DNA: TGTGCCAGCAGCCAGGAACGGAGGTCCAGGGCGGGAGACTCAGATACGCAGTATTTT
clone size: once
J gene: TRBJ2-3
D gene: TRBD2
V gene: TRBV14

CDR3 protein: CSSSTGSGDTQYF
CDR3 DNA: TGCAGCTCCTCGACAGGGAGTGGAGATACGCAGTATTTT
clone size: NA
J gene: TRBJ2-3
D gene: TRBD1
V gene: TRBV29-1